These T cell receptor beta chains were read from a single sample in a study of blood T cells in healthy people across ages. A single record per CDR3 protein comes from TCRdb applying MiXCR to the 5' RACE reads. Among around 800,000 distinct CDR3 sequences listed, 62% were seen once. The sample consisted of blood. The receptors originated from a man aged 30 to 39 in good health. Each CDR3 is given with its conserved first and last residue. A D gene is named only where the DNA matches it firmly. Rows may omit the clone size; those that give it use once, few, many or a size class.

V	length	D	J	size	DNA	CDR3
TRBV4-1	15	-	TRBJ1-2	-	TGCGCCAGCAGCCAAGATAATACGGGCGCTTATGGCTACACCTTC	CASSQDNTGAYGYTF
TRBV4-3	15	-	TRBJ2-6	many	TGCGCCAGCGGCCAGGATTCCTCTGGGGCCAACGTCCTGACTTTC	CASGQDSSGANVLTF
TRBV4-2	15	TRBD2	TRBJ2-7	few	TGTGCCAGCAGCCAAGAGACGGGGGGGCCGTACGAGCAGTACTTC	CASSQETGGPYEQYF
TRBV7-2	17	-	TRBJ1-2	-	TGTGCCAGCAGCTCCATATACCAGCACTCAGGATCGAGTGGCTACACCTTC	CASSSIYQHSGSSGYTF
TRBV6-2/TRBV6-3	15	-	TRBJ2-3	many	TGTGCCAGCAGTTATTTTGGCAGGGGCGGAGATACGCAGTATTTT	CASSYFGRGGDTQYF
TRBV7-2	16	TRBD1	TRBJ1-2	few	TGTGCCAGCAGCTTAGGACAGGACAGGGGGACCGCTGGCTACACCTTC	CASSLGQDRGTAGYTF
TRBV7-3	16	TRBD2	TRBJ2-6	-	TGTGCCAGCAGCTACACCGGGGGGACTGGGGCCAACGTCCTGACTTTC	CASSYTGGTGANVLTF
TRBV25-1	15	-	TRBJ1-4	-	TGTGCCAGCAGTGAATATATGAAGACTAATGAAAAACTGTTTTTT	CASSEYMKTNEKLFF
TRBV7-2	11	-	TRBJ2-1	-	TGTGCCAGCAGCTCGCGGGTCCGGCAGTTCTTC	CASSSRVRQFF
TRBV10-3	15	TRBD1	TRBJ1-5	once	TGTGCCATCAGAGATGACAGGGGCGGATATCAGCCCCAGCATTTT	CAIRDDRGGYQPQHF
TRBV12-3/TRBV12-4	16	-	TRBJ2-1	-	TGTGCCAGCAGCCTCATGGGACCGGCCATTAGCAATGAGCAGTTCTTC	CASSLMGPAISNEQFF
TRBV6-5	12	-	TRBJ2-5	-	TGTGCCAGTACACGGGGAGGAGAGACCCAGTACTTC	CASTRGGETQYF
TRBV4-2	18	-	TRBJ2-1	-	TGTGCCAGCAGCCAAGAAGGCTTAGTAACCACCGAATACAATGAGCAGTTCTTC	CASSQEGLVTTEYNEQFF
TRBV5-1	16	-	TRBJ2-1	-	TGCGCCAGCAGCCCCCGGCCGGGGTGGTCCTACAATGAGCAGTTCTTC	CASSPRPGWSYNEQFF
TRBV12-3/TRBV12-4	14	-	TRBJ1-5	few	TGTGCCAGCAGTTACGAAGGGGCAAATCAGCCCCAGCATTTT	CASSYEGANQPQHF
TRBV4-1	14	-	TRBJ2-7	-	TGCGCCAGCAGCCAAGAAGGAACAGCGCACGAGCAGTACTTC	CASSQEGTAHEQYF
TRBV12-3/TRBV12-4	18	TRBD1	TRBJ2-3	-	TGTGCCAGCAGTTCACGATATACCGGGACAGGGGGTTCAGATACGCAATATTTT	CASSSRYTGTGGSDTQYF
TRBV7-2	15	-	TRBJ2-4	once	TGTGCCAGCAGCCCTGATCCCTGGACCAAAAACATTCAGTACTTC	CASSPDPWTKNIQYF
TRBV7-2	16	-	TRBJ1-1	-	TGTGCCAGCAGCTACCCCCCGAGGGGGTTTGGCACTGAAGCTTTCTTT	CASSYPPRGFGTEAFF
TRBV25-1	13	-	TRBJ2-3	few	TGTGCCAGCAGTGGCCTCCCGGGACAAACACAGTATTTT	CASSGLPGQTQYF
TRBV7-3	16	TRBD2	TRBJ2-1	-	TGTGCCAGCAGCTTAAGCCCCAGCGGGGGTCGGGATGAGCAGTTCTTC	CASSLSPSGGRDEQFF
TRBV7-2	14	TRBD2	TRBJ2-3	few	TGTGCCAGCAGCTTAGCCAAAACTAGCGGGGAGCAGTATTTT	CASSLAKTSGEQYF
TRBV4-2	12	-	TRBJ2-7	-	TGTGCCAGCAGCCAAGATTGGCACGAGCAGTACTTC	CASSQDWHEQYF
TRBV4-3	16	-	TRBJ1-1	-	TGCGCCAGCAGCCAAGATTTAGGGACAAGGAACACTGAAGCTTTCTTT	CASSQDLGTRNTEAFF
TRBV7-9	16	TRBD1	TRBJ2-7	once	TGTGCCAGCAGCTCTCGCGAGGGACAGGGAACCTACGAGCAGTACTTC	CASSSREGQGTYEQYF
TRBV7-9	12	-	TRBJ2-2	few	TGTGCCAGCAGCTTAGCTGGCGGGGAGCTGTTTTTT	CASSLAGGELFF
TRBV11-1	14	-	TRBJ2-5	few	TGTGCCAGCAGCTTATCAGGGGCCCAAGAGACCCAGTACTTC	CASSLSGAQETQYF
TRBV20-1	16	TRBD1	TRBJ2-7	few	TGCAGTGCTCACAGCCCGGGACAGGGGGTTACCTACGAGCAGTACTTC	CSAHSPGQGVTYEQYF
TRBV20-1	18	TRBD2	TRBJ2-1	-	TGCAGTGCTAGCGGAGGAGGGCTAGCGGGGGGGCAAATCATGGAGCAGTTCTTC	CSASGGGLAGGQIMEQFF
TRBV6-2/TRBV6-3	14	TRBD1	TRBJ2-4	-	TGTGCCAGCAGTGTTGGACAGGGAGGAAACATTCAGTACTTC	CASSVGQGGNIQYF
TRBV7-3	12	-	TRBJ2-7	-	TGTGCCAGCAGCTCTTCGAGTGGCGAGCAGTACTTC	CASSSSSGEQYF
TRBV10-3	13	TRBD2	TRBJ2-3	few	TGTGCCATCAGTTCTAGCGGGGGGGGGACGCAGTATTTT	CAISSSGGGTQYF
TRBV20-1	16	TRBD1	TRBJ1-6	-	TGCAGTGCTAGAGATCTAGTGACAGGGGTGAATTCACCCCTCCACTTT	CSARDLVTGVNSPLHF
TRBV9	17	-	TRBJ2-3	-	TGTGCCAGCAGCGCAGCCCCCACGGCTTCTAGCACAGATACGCAGTATTTT	CASSAAPTASSTDTQYF
TRBV6-6	16	-	TRBJ2-1	-	TGTGCCAGCAGTTACTCGGGGCTTGGCTCCTACAATGAGCAGTTCTTC	CASSYSGLGSYNEQFF
TRBV7-2	14	-	TRBJ2-5	-	TGTGCCAGCAGCTTACAGGGCACGGGGGAGACCCAGTACTTC	CASSLQGTGETQYF
TRBV6-2/TRBV6-3	11	-	TRBJ2-5	-	TGTGCCAGAGACCGCCCCGGGACCCAGTACTTC	CARDRPGTQYF
TRBV5-1	14	-	TRBJ2-1	few	TGCGCCAGCAGCTTGGTGGGGGGTCTGGATGAGCAGTTCTTC	CASSLVGGLDEQFF
TRBV6-5	14	TRBD1	TRBJ2-1	-	TGTGCCAGCAGTCGGGACAGGCTAGACAATGAGCAGTTCTTC	CASSRDRLDNEQFF
TRBV4-3	13	-	TRBJ2-7	-	TGCGCCAGCAGCCAGCGTAGGGGCAACGAGCAGTACTTC	CASSQRRGNEQYF
TRBV7-9	13	TRBD1	TRBJ1-6	-	TGTGCCAGCAGCTTCCAGGGGGCTTCACCCCTCCACTTT	CASSFQGASPLHF
TRBV29-1	14	TRBD1	TRBJ1-6	-	TGCAGCGTCGCCCTGGACAGGGTGGGGTCACCCCTCCACTTT	CSVALDRVGSPLHF
TRBV7-2	11	-	TRBJ2-1	-	TGTGCCAGCAGCCCCACTACAGAGCAGTTCTTC	CASSPTTEQFF
TRBV20-1	15	-	TRBJ2-7	-	TGCAGTGTTAAATCGCCCGGCAGGCGTACCTACGAGCAGTACTTC	CSVKSPGRRTYEQYF
TRBV5-5	13	-	TRBJ2-7	-	TGTGCCAGCACCCGGACGCCGACCTACGAGCAGTACTTC	CASTRTPTYEQYF
TRBV12-3/TRBV12-4	16	-	TRBJ2-5	-	TGTGCCAGCAGTTTTTTTGGCCGGGACACCCAAGAGACCCAGTACTTC	CASSFFGRDTQETQYF
TRBV29-1	12	-	TRBJ1-2	once	TGCAGCGTTGCGGCCAGTAACTATGGCTACACCTTC	CSVAASNYGYTF